One sample yielded the 29 T cell receptor beta chains listed below, sequenced in a study of shared clonotypes between healthy human individuals. As defined, naive CD8 cells were CD45RO-negative and positively selected for CCR7, with terminally differentiated effector memory CD45RA+ cells excluded. Using immunoSEQ multiplex PCR, the repertoire was profiled, and TCRdb retains in-frame clones only, with some absent. Of about 870,000 clones in the sample, 92% were seen once. The specimen was naive CD8+ T cells sorted from blood. These receptors were obtained from a man aged 30 to 45 in good health.

This chain uses TRBV4-1 with TRBJ1-2; TRBD1 is a possible D gene (5 bases). The ends were cut back, 4 bases at V and 1 base at J, with 13 bases in the middle. The germline gives CDR1 MGHRA, CDR2 YSYEKL. The CDR3 sequence is 15 residues long. CDR3 amino acids: CASSPRVGDNYGYTF. The CDR3, as DNA: TGCGCCAGCAGCCCTCGGGTAGGGGATAACTATGGCTACACCTTC.

The chain couples TRBV28 to TRBJ1-2; D not resolved. The germline CDR1 and CDR2 sequences are MDHEN and SYDVKM. This CDR3 contains 15 residues. Trimming cost V 1 base and J 6 bases, with 15 bases left between them. The CDR3, as DNA: TGTGCCAGCAGTTTATCCAGACTCAAATGGGATGGCTACACCTTC. Translated: CASSLSRLKWDGYTF.

V gene TRBV29-1 combines with J gene TRBJ1-1; tentative D call: TRBD1 (5 bases). The germline V gene has CDR1 SQVTM and CDR2 ANQGSEA. This CDR3 is built from 13 residues. Trimming removed 2 bases at V and 3 bases at J, with 10 bases between. In DNA form, the CDR3 reads TGCAGCGTTGAAAGGAGGGGATACACTGAAGCTTTCTTT. Amino acid sequence: CSVERRGYTEAFF.

The rearrangement links TRBV7-8 to TRBJ2-5, with a possible D match to TRBD2 (6 bases). Germline V gene sequence: CDR1 SGHVS, CDR2 FQNEAQ. This CDR3 comprises 18 residues. V dropped 5 bases and J dropped 4 bases, with 26 bases sitting between them. The chain's CDR3 is CASSLPSAGTFGRETQYF. The CDR3 nucleotides read TGTGCCAGCAGCCTCCCCAGCGCCGGGACTTTTGGTAGAGAGACCCAGTACTTC. Full variable domain (outside the CDR3, taken from reference TRBV7-8 and TRBJ2-5): GAGVSQSPRYKVAKRGQDVALRCDPISGHVSLFWYQQALGQGPEFLTYFQNEAQLDKSGLPSDRFFAERPEGSVSTLKIQRTQQEDSAVYLCASSLPSAGTFGRETQYFGPGTRLLVL.

The J gene is TRBJ2-1, the V gene TRBV11-2; 7 bases are shared with TRBD1. J gave up 9 bases and V 1 base, and 6 bases lay outside the gene matches. The CDR3 extends over 14 amino acids. In germline, CDR1 is SGHAT, CDR2 FQNNGV. In DNA form, the CDR3 reads TGTGCCAGCAGCTTAGTGGGCAGGGGGATTGAGCAGTTCTTC. Residues: CASSLVGRGIEQFF.

The chain employs TRBV29-1 and TRBJ1-1, with D unclear. CDR3 size: 12 residues. In germline, CDR1 is SQVTM, CDR2 ANQGSEA. The ends were cut back, 6 bases at V and 2 bases at J, with 10 bases in the middle. As DNA, the CDR3 is TGCAGCGTAACAGCTCCTAACACTGAAGCTTTCTTT. It encodes CSVTAPNTEAFF.

This chain uses TRBV5-1 with TRBJ1-1; D gene ambiguous. Germline V gives CDR1 SGHRS, CDR2 YFSETQ. The V and J ends lost 1 base and 3 bases respectively, with 4 bases between them. This CDR3 is built from 12 residues. The CDR3 spells CASSLSDTEAFF. The DNA of the CDR3 is TGCGCCAGCAGCTTGTCTGACACTGAAGCTTTCTTT.

The chain joins TRBV10-3 to TRBJ2-5; 10 nucleotides match TRBD1. The ends lost 5 bases at V and 5 bases at J; junction bases unmatched: 5. Per the germline V gene, CDR1 is ENHRY and CDR2 is SYGVKD. The CDR3 contains 14 residues. CDR3 in amino acids: CAISLDRGSETQYF. The CDR3 DNA reads as TGTGCCATCAGTCTGGACAGGGGGTCGGAGACCCAGTACTTC.

The rearrangement links TRBV7-8 to TRBJ2-5; 7 bases map to TRBD1. This CDR3 spans 13 amino acids. The V gene end was trimmed by 6 bases and the J gene end by 4 bases; junction bases not matched to a gene: 5. Looked up from germline, CDR1 is SGHVS and CDR2 is FQNEAQ. Here the CDR3 reads CASRNRGRETQYF. DNA for the CDR3: TGTGCCAGCAGAAACAGGGGTCGAGAGACCCAGTACTTC.

V is TRBV4-1 and J is TRBJ1-5, with TRBD1 identical over 7 bases. J lost 0 bases, V lost 1 base, and 9 bases had no gene match. This CDR3 has 18 amino acids. Germline CDR1 MGHRA, CDR2 YSYEKL. The CDR3 coding sequence is TGCGCCAGCAGCCAAGGGTCTGACAGGGAGTATAGCAATCAGCCCCAGCATTTT. This translates into CASSQGSDREYSNQPQHF.

The chain carries TRBV4-1 and TRBJ1-1; no clear D. V lost 4 bases to trimming and J lost 3 bases, with 15 bases between them. The CDR3 runs 15 residues. The V gene's germline CDR1 is MGHRA and CDR2 YSYEKL. Written as DNA, the CDR3 is TGCGCCAGCAGCCCCGCCAAGGGTTGGTACACTGAAGCTTTCTTT. As protein: CASSPAKGWYTEAFF.

CDR3 sequence (DNA): TGTGCCAGCAGTGAAGCAATAGGGGCCGGCGGGGAGCTGTTTTTT. Its translation: CASSEAIGAGGELFF. The chain carries TRBV2 and TRBJ2-2; D possibly corresponds to TRBD1 (5 bases). Trimming removed 0 bases from V and 7 bases from J, with 12 bases in between. This CDR3 spans 15 amino acids. Germline CDR1 and CDR2: SNHLY and FYNNEI.

To note about this clone: At the DNA level, this CDR3 is encoded by other sequences in the same sample as well. This rearrangement joins TRBV5-1 to TRBJ2-5; 12 positions agree with TRBD2. Per germline, CDR1 SGHRS and CDR2 YFSETQ. The CDR3 totals 16 residues. V shed 0 bases and J 5 bases; nucleotides not matched to a gene: 5. The CDR3: CASSLGLAGEGETQYF. As DNA, the CDR3 is TGCGCCAGCAGCTTGGGACTAGCGGGAGAGGGTGAGACCCAGTACTTC.

V and J are TRBV27 and TRBJ1-1, with unresolved D. Germline-derived CDR1 and CDR2 are MNHEY and SMNVEV (reference sequence). The CDR3 has 14 amino acids. V lost 0 bases to trimming and J lost 2 bases, with 7 bases between them. Here the CDR3 DNA reads TGTGCCAGCAGTTTATCGGACGGAAACACTGAAGCTTTCTTT. It translates to CASSLSDGNTEAFF.

V gene TRBV29-1 combines with J gene TRBJ2-1; D is uncertain. Looked up from germline, CDR1 is SQVTM and CDR2 is ANQGSEA. The CDR3 covers 16 residues. The germline V and J ends were trimmed by 3 bases and 5 bases, with 20 bases remaining between them. CDR3 DNA sequence: TGCAGCGTTGATGCGTTCAGGTTGCGCTTCGACAATGAGCAGTTCTTC. It translates to CSVDAFRLRFDNEQFF.

This chain links TRBV6-5 with TRBJ2-7; TRBD2 is a possible D gene (6 bases). This CDR3 has 16 amino acids. Trimming left V 3 bases short and J 9 bases short, with 24 bases between. In germline, CDR1 is MNHEY, CDR2 SVGAGI. In nucleotides, the CDR3 is TGTGCCAGCAGTTATCAGTCCGGGACTTTCGTCGGGGGGCAGTACTTC. This translates into CASSYQSGTFVGGQYF.

The chain joins TRBV2 to TRBJ2-7; D may be TRBD2 (6 bases). V shed 7 bases and J shed 0 bases, with 10 bases lying between them. Germline CDR1 and CDR2: SNHLY and FYNNEI. This CDR3 spans 13 amino acids. CDR3 protein: CASTEGYSYEQYF. The CDR3 coding sequence is TGTGCCAGCACGGAGGGTTACTCCTACGAGCAGTACTTC.

V gene TRBV6-4 combines with J gene TRBJ2-1; D unresolved. CDR1 is MRHNA, CDR2 SNTAGT, per germline. Trimming pared 5 bases from V and 0 bases from J, leaving 5 bases between. There are 13 residues in the CDR3. CDR3 coding DNA: TGTGCCAGCAGTTTTACCTCCTACAATGAGCAGTTCTTC. It yields the protein CASSFTSYNEQFF.

The chain recombines TRBV2 with TRBJ1-2; D may be TRBD1 (5 bases). Germline CDR1 is SNHLY and CDR2 is FYNNEI. The length of the CDR3 is 11 residues. Trimming stripped 3 bases from V and 10 bases from J, with 9 bases between. The CDR3 DNA reads as TGTGCCAGCAGTGAGGGGGACCTCTACACCTTC. This sequence encodes CASSEGDLYTF.

V and J are TRBV5-8 and TRBJ2-5; D assignment may be TRBD1 or TRBD2 (5 bases each). Trimming took off 4 bases at V and 2 bases at J, with 15 bases between the two ends. The CDR3 has 15 residues. Per the germline V gene, CDR1 is SGHTS and CDR2 is YDEGEE. The CDR3 reads CASSPGTDLQETQYF. The CDR3 bases are TGTGCCAGCAGCCCCGGGACGGACCTTCAAGAGACCCAGTACTTC.

This sequence joins TRBV29-1 and TRBJ2-7, with D unresolved. The CDR3 loop spans 14 amino acids. Germline CDR1 SQVTM, CDR2 ANQGSEA. V was shortened by 4 bases and J by 4 bases, with 17 bases between the two germline ends. The CDR3 DNA sequence: TGCAGCGTTGTGTTCCCTGGAGTGGGGTACGAGCAGTACTTC. This gives the protein CSVVFPGVGYEQYF.

The gene calls are TRBV6-6 and TRBJ2-1, with D hard to call. This CDR3 region has 12 residues. V was clipped by 8 bases and J by 7 bases, with 12 bases between them. CDR1 is MNHNY, CDR2 SVGAGI, per germline (reference sequence). Here the CDR3 DNA reads TGTGCCAGCTCCGGCCGGTGGAATGAGCAGTTCTTC. Translating gives CASSGRWNEQFF.

This clone was recorded only once. The V call is TRBV6-6, the J call TRBJ1-5; D may be TRBD1 (6 bases). CDR3 length: 13 residues. The V end lost 4 bases, the J end lost 4 bases, and 8 bases lay between the germline ends. The germline V gene encodes CDR1 MNHNY and CDR2 SVGAGI (reference sequence). CDR3 in amino acids: CASSSQGNQPQHF. The DNA of the CDR3 is TGTGCCAGCAGTTCACAGGGTAATCAGCCCCAGCATTTT.

The chain has TRBV2 and TRBJ1-4, with D perhaps matching TRBD1 (5 bases). CDR1 and CDR2 from the germline V gene are SNHLY and FYNNEI. The V end was cut by 6 bases, the J end by 3 bases, with 17 bases between. There are 16 residues in the CDR3. As DNA, the CDR3 is TGTGCCAGCAGCCCAGACAGCGCCCATGCTAATGAAAAACTGTTTTTT. Protein: CASSPDSAHANEKLFF.

This CDR3 is CASSQEFEREVYNEQFF. DNA for the CDR3: TGCGCCAGCAGCCAAGAATTTGAGCGGGAGGTCTACAATGAGCAGTTCTTC. The chain is built from TRBV4-3 and TRBJ2-1; 9 positions match TRBD2. Germline CDR1 and CDR2: LGHNA and YSLEER. Trimming took 0 bases from V and 3 from J; bases not matched to a gene: 6. The CDR3 is made up of 17 amino acids.

The sample holds a few counts of this clone. The chain joins TRBV5-3 to TRBJ1-5; 7 bases align to TRBD1. Being an ORF, TRBV5-3 has a function that is uncertain. J gave up 0 bases and V 2 bases, and 8 bases lay outside the gene matches. The CDR3 spans 17 residues. The DNA for the CDR3 is TGTGCCAGAAGCTTATTAAGGGGGCTGAATAGCAATCAGCCCCAGCATTTT. It yields the protein CARSLLRGLNSNQPQHF.

The gene calls are TRBV19 and TRBJ2-7; 10 bases agree with TRBD2. Looked up from germline, CDR1 is LNHDA and CDR2 is SQIVND (reference sequence). The CDR3 runs to 15 residues. V lost 4 bases to trimming and J lost 3 bases; unmatched junction nucleotides: 6. The CDR3 protein is CASSTPSGSFYEQYF. The CDR3 DNA is TGTGCCAGTAGTACCCCTAGCGGGAGTTTCTACGAGCAGTACTTC.

V and J are TRBV7-9 and TRBJ2-2, with 8 bases fitting TRBD1. The ends lost 5 bases at V and 9 bases at J; junction bases unmatched: 14. The CDR3 length is 16 residues. Germline V CDR1 and CDR2: SEHNR, FQNEAQ (reference sequence). Here the CDR3 DNA reads TGTGCCAGCAGCCCAGGGGACAGGTTGAACCTCTGGGAGCTGTTTTTT. It yields the protein CASSPGDRLNLWELFF.

The table lists this clone with a few counts. The chain is built from TRBV29-1 and TRBJ1-2; D ambiguous. CDR3 length: 13 amino acids. V was pared by 3 bases and J by 0 bases, with 8 bases between. The germline gives CDR1 SQVTM, CDR2 ANQGSEA. The CDR3 nucleotides read TGCAGCGTTGAGGGCGGGACTAACTATGGCTACACCTTC. Its protein product is CSVEGGTNYGYTF.